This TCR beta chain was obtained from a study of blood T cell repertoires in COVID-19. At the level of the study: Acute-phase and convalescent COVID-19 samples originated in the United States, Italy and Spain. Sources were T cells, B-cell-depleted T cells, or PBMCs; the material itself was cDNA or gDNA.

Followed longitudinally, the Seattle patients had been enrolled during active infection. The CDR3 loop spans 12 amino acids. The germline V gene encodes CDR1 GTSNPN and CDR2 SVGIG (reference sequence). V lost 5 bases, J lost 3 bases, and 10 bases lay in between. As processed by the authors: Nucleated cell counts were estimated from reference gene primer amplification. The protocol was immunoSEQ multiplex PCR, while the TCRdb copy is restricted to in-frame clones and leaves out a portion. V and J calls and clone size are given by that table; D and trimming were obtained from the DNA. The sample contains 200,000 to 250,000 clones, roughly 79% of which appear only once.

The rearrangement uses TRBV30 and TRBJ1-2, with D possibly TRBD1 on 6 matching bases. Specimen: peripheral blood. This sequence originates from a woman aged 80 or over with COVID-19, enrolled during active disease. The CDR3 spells CAWVQGHYGYTF. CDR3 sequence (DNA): TGTGCCTGGGTACAGGGACACTATGGCTACACCTTC.